Reported below is one TCR beta chain. This entry belongs to a study of blood T cell repertoires in COVID-19. Profiled with immunoSEQ multiplex PCR; TCRdb holds only in-frame clones, not every one. The sample lists around 72,000 clones; 83% were seen once. Trimming removed 5 bases from V and 5 bases from J; junction bases left unmatched: 4. The CDR3 loop spans 13 amino acids. Sequencing was carried out using peripheral blood. This clonotype originated in a woman over 75 with acute or convalescent COVID-19. This chain links TRBV12-3 or TRBV12-4 with TRBJ1-1, with 8 bases matching TRBD1. This chain's CDR3 is CASSATGGTEAFF. CDR3 coding DNA: TGTGCCAGCAGTGCCACAGGGGGTACTGAAGCTTTCTTT.